The TCR beta chain described here comes from a study of blood T cell repertoires in COVID-19. Study-level information: Samples came from the United States, Italy and Spain, spanning acute and convalescent COVID-19. From T cells, B-cell-depleted T cells, or PBMCs came the material, which was cDNA or gDNA.

Original methodology: Nucleated cell number was recorded as an estimate derived from reference gene primer amplification. The assay was immunoSEQ multiplex PCR, and TCRdb's table has in-frame clones only and misses some. V, J and clone size derive from that table, while D and trimming were established from the DNA sequence. Of some 49,000 clones in the sample, around 78% were seen once. V shed 3 bases, J shed 7 bases, and the junction held 5 bases outside the gene matches. The CDR3 runs to 14 residues. Germline CDR1 and CDR2: DFQATT and SNEGSKA (reference sequence). Sequencing was done on a sample of peripheral blood. V usage is TRBV20-1 and J usage is TRBJ2-1, with 11 bases matching TRBD2. The sequence derives from a human donor in a cohort sampled during active COVID-19. CDR3 region: CSASLAGGQNEQFF. The CDR3, as DNA: TGCAGTGCTAGTTTAGCGGGGGGGCAAAATGAGCAGTTCTTC.